What follows are 3 T cell receptor beta chains derived from one specimen sequenced in a study of cytomegalovirus exposure and HLA in healthy donors. 60 Vbeta and 13 Jbeta primers were used in PCR. Libraries were prepared by immunoSEQ multiplex PCR; TCRdb keeps only in-frame clonotypes and omits some of them. Of about 160,000 clones listed, around four fifths are singletons. Material for sequencing was PBMCs. The receptor source for this set is a man aged 25-45 years in good health and CMV-seronegative.

This clone showed up just a few times. This chain connects TRBV27 to TRBJ2-5; TRBD2 might be the D (5 bases). CDR1 and CDR2 from the germline V gene are MNHEY and SMNVEV (reference sequence). The length of the CDR3 is 11 residues. Trimming shortened V by 6 bases and J by 7 bases, and 9 bases separated the two germline ends. DNA of the CDR3: TGTGCCAGCAGGGACTTTCTGACCCAGTACTTC. It specifies CASRDFLTQYF.

CDR3 loop: CACTRARSGNSPLHF. The CDR3 region has the DNA TGTGCCTGTACTAGGGCCCGCAGTGGTAATTCACCCCTCCACTTT. The rearrangement joins TRBV30 to TRBJ1-6; D remains unclear. Germline V gives CDR1 GTSNPN, CDR2 SVGIG (reference sequence). Trimming took 6 bases from V and 6 from J, leaving 18 bases between them. The CDR3 contains 15 residues.

This clone occurred once. The J gene is TRBJ2-7, the V gene TRBV29-1; 7 bases match TRBD2. Germline V gene sequence: CDR1 SQVTM, CDR2 ANQGSEA. The CDR3 runs to 11 residues. Trimming removed 1 base from V and 7 bases from J; junction bases left unmatched: 1. Here the CDR3 reads CSVEVGGEQYF. The CDR3 DNA reads TGCAGCGTTGAAGTGGGGGGGGAGCAGTACTTC.